This TCR beta chain derives from a study of radiotherapy plus CTLA-4 blockade in lung cancer. This clone was recorded once. What it binds is unknown. Study-wide points: Tumor-origin TCR clones grew in blood after radiotherapy plus ipilimumab.

Germline CDR1 MDHEN, CDR2 SYDVKM. V was cut by 7 bases and J by 3 bases, with 16 bases left in between. CDR3 length equals 14 residues. Libraries were prepared by immunoSEQ multiplex PCR; TCRdb keeps only in-frame clonotypes and omits some of them. The sample consists of roughly 85,000 clones, around 90% of them appearing once. The chain carries TRBV28 and TRBJ2-7, with TRBD1 as a possible D gene (6 bases). The sequencing used peripheral blood, collected from a patient treated with radiotherapy plus ipilimumab. The clonotype was recovered from a human donor with non-small cell lung cancer that progressed on radiotherapy plus ipilimumab. The CDR3 DNA is TGTGCCAGCACCCCACCAGGACAGCACTACGAGCAGTACTTC. It translates to CASTPPGQHYEQYF.